A selection of T cell receptor beta chains follows, all from one sample in a study of cytomegalovirus exposure and HLA in healthy donors. Clones were sequenced by immunoSEQ multiplex PCR, and TCRdb holds only the in-frame ones, with some missing. The data contain 55,000 to 70,000 clones, about four fifths of them seen just once; the ten biggest clones take up 7.8%. The specimen was PBMCs. The source of these receptors is a man between 18 and 35 years old in good health and CMV-seropositive. The CDR3 runs from the conserved cysteine through the conserved F or W. A D gene is named only where the DNA matches it firmly. Clone size appears in some rows only: once, few, many, or a class for an expanded clone.

V gene	J gene	clone size	D gene	CDR3 length	CDR3 DNA	CDR3 protein
TRBV30	TRBJ2-1	-	-	12	TGTGCCTGGAGTGTCAGGGGGGATGAGCAGTTCTTC	CAWSVRGDEQFF
TRBV7-9	TRBJ2-7	-	TRBD2	15	TGTGCCAGCAGCCTCGGCGAGCGGGGTACTTACGAGCAGTACTTC	CASSLGERGTYEQYF
TRBV9	TRBJ1-2	-	-	15	TGTGCCAGCAGCCCAAGGGGGGGGGCCTCCTATGGCTACACCTTC	CASSPRGGASYGYTF
TRBV2	TRBJ1-2	-	-	14	TGTGCCAGCAGTGAGAGGAGGGAGAACTATGGCTACACCTTC	CASSERRENYGYTF
TRBV19	TRBJ2-1	-	-	12	TGTACCAGTAACCCAGGGGGAGGTGAGCAGTTCTTC	CTSNPGGGEQFF
TRBV6-5	TRBJ1-2	-	TRBD1	15	TGTGCCAGCAGTTACTGGACAGGGGAGGGCTATGGCTACACCTTC	CASSYWTGEGYGYTF
TRBV30	TRBJ2-7	once	-	12	TGTGCCTGGAGTGTCGGGAGCTACGAGCAGTACTTC	CAWSVGSYEQYF
TRBV29-1	TRBJ2-3	once	TRBD2	15	TGCAGCGTTAGGCTAGCGGGAACTAGCACAGATACGCAGTATTTT	CSVRLAGTSTDTQYF
TRBV11-3	TRBJ2-5	-	TRBD2	15	TGTGCCAGCAGCTTAGGGCTAGCGGGAACAGAGACCCAGTACTTC	CASSLGLAGTETQYF
TRBV7-2	TRBJ1-1	many	TRBD1	15	TGTGCCAGCAGACGTATAGCAGGGGGCTCCCCTGAAGCTTTCTTT	CASRRIAGGSPEAFF
TRBV13	TRBJ2-1	-	TRBD2	18	TGTGCCAGCAGCCTGGCCACTAGGGGACTAGCGGGAGCAGATGAGCAGTTCTTC	CASSLATRGLAGADEQFF
TRBV9	TRBJ2-3	-	TRBD2	11	TGTGCCAGCAGCGGGGAGGGGACGCAGTATTTT	CASSGEGTQYF
TRBV30	TRBJ1-3	few	-	12	TGTGCCTGGAGCCATTCTGGAAACACCATATATTTT	CAWSHSGNTIYF
TRBV30	TRBJ1-1	-	-	14	TGTGCCTGGAGTGTAGGGCTGATGAACAGGGAAGCTTTCTTT	CAWSVGLMNREAFF
TRBV10-1	TRBJ2-2	few	-	15	TGCGCCAGCAGTGATCAGGGGCTAAACACCGGGGAGCTGTTTTTT	CASSDQGLNTGELFF
TRBV11-2	TRBJ1-1	-	-	15	TGTGCCAGCAGCTTAATTTTGACAGCCCACACTGAAGCTTTCTTT	CASSLILTAHTEAFF
TRBV6-4	TRBJ1-2	once	-	16	TGTGCCAGCAGTGACAATGGGGGGGCGAGTGGCTATGGCTACACCTTC	CASSDNGGASGYGYTF
TRBV27	TRBJ1-1	-	TRBD1	13	TGTGCCAGCAGTGACAGGGTTTGGACTGAAGCTTTCTTT	CASSDRVWTEAFF
TRBV27	TRBJ2-7	few	TRBD1	13	TGTGCCAGCAGTTGGACAGGCCTCTACGAGCAGTACTTC	CASSWTGLYEQYF
TRBV6-6	TRBJ1-2	-	TRBD1	15	TGTGCCAGCAGTTCACGACAGGGGGCTAACTATGGCTACACCTTC	CASSSRQGANYGYTF
TRBV30	TRBJ1-2	once	-	11	TGTGCCTGGACGACAGCCTATGGCTACACCTTC	CAWTTAYGYTF
TRBV7-9	TRBJ1-1	-	-	13	TGTGCCAGCAGCCTACGGGAGGAGACTGAAGCTTTCTTT	CASSLREETEAFF
TRBV30	TRBJ1-1	-	-	13	TGTGCCTGGAGTGTACTGGGGAGGCTTGAAGCTTTCTTT	CAWSVLGRLEAFF
TRBV6-5	TRBJ1-4	few	-	15	TGTGCCAGCACCCCAGGGAGGCCAGATAATGAAAAACTGTTTTTT	CASTPGRPDNEKLFF
TRBV4-2	TRBJ2-2	few	-	14	TGTGCCAGCAGCCGCACAGGGGGGGGCGGGGAGCTGTTTTTT	CASSRTGGGGELFF
TRBV5-4	TRBJ2-1	few	-	16	TGTGCCAGCAGCTTGGCGAATCTCGGGAGTCGCGGGGAGCAGTTCTTC	CASSLANLGSRGEQFF
TRBV6-1	TRBJ1-3	-	-	15	TGTGCCAGCAGTGAAGCGGAGGGGCCTGGAAACACCATATATTTT	CASSEAEGPGNTIYF
TRBV29-1	TRBJ2-7	-	TRBD1	12	TGCAGCGTTGAGGACAGGACCTACGAGCAGTACTTC	CSVEDRTYEQYF
TRBV5-1	TRBJ2-7	-	-	14	TGCGCCAGCAGCTTGGCCTTAGACTCCTACGAGCAGTACTTC	CASSLALDSYEQYF
TRBV30	TRBJ1-3	-	TRBD1	16	TGTGCCTGGGGCCGGGACAGGGCTGTCTCTGGAAACACCATATATTTT	CAWGRDRAVSGNTIYF
TRBV2	TRBJ2-7	-	TRBD2	14	TGTGCCAGTCGTACCGGGACTAGCGTCGGCGAGCAGTACTTC	CASRTGTSVGEQYF
TRBV10-1	TRBJ1-5	-	-	13	TGCGCCAGCAGCGCTAATAGCAATCAGCCCCAGCATTTT	CASSANSNQPQHF
TRBV6-5	TRBJ2-7	-	TRBD1	14	TGTGCCAGTGGGACAGGTGATCGATCCTACGAGCAGTACTTC	CASGTGDRSYEQYF
TRBV7-6	TRBJ2-7	-	TRBD1	11	TGTGCCAGCAGCTTAGGACAGGGGGCCGGGTTC	CASSLGQGAGF
TRBV10-3	TRBJ2-3	-	TRBD2	15	TGTGCCATCAGTAAAGCGGGGGGGTTCACAGATACGCAGTATTTT	CAISKAGGFTDTQYF
TRBV7-9	TRBJ2-3	-	TRBD2	13	TGTGCCACAAGGACTAGCGAGGGATATACGCAGTATTTT	CATRTSEGYTQYF